Listed below are T cell receptor beta chains from one sample, sequenced in a study of T cell repertoires in cytomegalovirus infection. TCRdb itself ran the reads through MiXCR, one entry per CDR3 protein. The sample contains about 150,000 distinct CDR3 sequences, about a quarter of which appear only once. The sequencing sample was made of PBMCs. Receptors originate from a human donor in good health (CMV status not recorded). Some clones in this sample may be carry-over from other donors' samples. Each CDR3 is given with its conserved first and last residue. Fields, in order: D gene, V gene, CDR3 length, J gene, clone size, CDR3 DNA, CDR3 protein. D genes are given only for firm matches. Size tells how often a clone was seen (once, few, many) or the class of an expanded clone, and some rows leave it out.

TRBD2,TRBV6-6,20,TRBJ2-3,-,TGTGCCAGCAGTTACTCGACTAGCGGGATTCCCTCAAAGGGCACAGATACGCAGTATTTT,CASSYSTSGIPSKGTDTQYF
TRBD1,TRBV5-5,15,TRBJ2-7,-,TGTGCCAGCAGCTTAAGACAGGGTATCTCCTACGAGCAGTACTTC,CASSLRQGISYEQYF
-,TRBV7-2,15,TRBJ1-2,many,TGTGCCAGCAGCTTAGCCGGGACCGAAAGCTATGGCTACACCTTC,CASSLAGTESYGYTF
TRBD2,TRBV7-3,14,TRBJ2-2,-,TGTGCCAGCCGCTCCCTCGGGGGGACCGGGGAGCTGTTTTTT,CASRSLGGTGELFF
TRBD1,TRBV5-6,15,TRBJ1-5,few,TGTGCCAGCAGCCTGGCCGGACAGGTCGCTCAGCCCCAGCATTTT,CASSLAGQVAQPQHF
-,TRBV5-1,11,TRBJ2-3,few,TGCGCCAGCAGCTTGGACGATACGCAGTATTTT,CASSLDDTQYF
TRBD1,TRBV27,17,TRBJ1-5,few,TGTGCCAGCAGTCTTTTCTCCGGGACAGGGGGCAATCAGCCCCAGCATTTT,CASSLFSGTGGNQPQHF
-,TRBV12-3/TRBV12-4,12,TRBJ2-5,-,TGTGCCAGCAGTCCCACAGCAGAGACCCAGTACTTC,CASSPTAETQYF
-,TRBV7-2,12,TRBJ2-2,many,TGTGCCAGCAGCCCTAGAATCGGGGAGCTGTTTTTT,CASSPRIGELFF
-,TRBV11-1,13,TRBJ2-1,medium-sized,TGTGCCAGCAGCTTGGGATCAAACAATGAGCAGTTCTTC,CASSLGSNNEQFF
-,TRBV4-3,16,TRBJ2-2,-,TGCGCCAGCAGCCAAAAGGGGGGGATCTACACCGGGGAGCTGTTTTTT,CASSQKGGIYTGELFF
-,TRBV29-1,16,TRBJ1-5,-,TGCAGCGTCGTCGAGAGGGGCACAGGGTGGGATCAGCCCCAGCATTTT,CSVVERGTGWDQPQHF
TRBD1,TRBV28,14,TRBJ1-2,-,TGTGCCACTAAACGAGACAGGGGGCCTTATGGCTACACCTTC,CATKRDRGPYGYTF
TRBD1,TRBV7-8,15,TRBJ1-6,many,TGTGCCAGCAGCTCGGACAGGGCCCATAATTCACCCCTCCACTTT,CASSSDRAHNSPLHF
-,TRBV12-3/TRBV12-4,14,TRBJ2-5,many,TGCGCCAGCAGCCTCGGACAGCCTCAAGAGACCCAGTACTTC,CASSLGQPQETQYF
TRBD2,TRBV28,12,TRBJ2-3,-,TGTGCCACCCGGCCCGGAGCGGGAGAGGTATATTTT,CATRPGAGEVYF
TRBD1,TRBV27,15,TRBJ2-5,-,TGTGCCAGCAGTCCCCGGGACAGGGATAAAGAGACCCAGTACTTC,CASSPRDRDKETQYF
TRBD1,TRBV7-2,15,TRBJ2-4,medium-sized,TGTGCCAGCAGCTCACCGGGACAGGGGGGAGGCATTCAGTACTTC,CASSSPGQGGGIQYF
-,TRBV7-8,14,TRBJ2-2,-,TGTGCCAGCAGCTTGTGGAGGAACACCGGGGAGCTGTTTTTT,CASSLWRNTGELFF
-,TRBV28,15,TRBJ1-3,-,TGTGACAGCAGCGGGACCGCCAGCTCTGGAAACACCATATATTTT,CDSSGTASSGNTIYF
-,TRBV7-9,13,TRBJ2-7,-,TGTGCCAGCAGCATGATGGGCGGCTACGAGCAGTACTTC,CASSMMGGYEQYF
-,TRBV28,15,TRBJ1-2,few,TGTGCCACCCAGAATTACCGGGACTCTAACTATGGCTACACCTTC,CATQNYRDSNYGYTF
TRBD2,TRBV18,16,TRBJ2-1,-,TGTGCCAGCTCATCCGGACTAGCGGGAGGGCAGGGTGAGCAGTTCTTC,CASSSGLAGGQGEQFF
-,TRBV15,19,TRBJ1-1,-,TGTGCCACCCGCCCTAGATTAACAGGTGGTGCCGGCATGAACACTGAAGCTTTCTTT,CATRPRLTGGAGMNTEAFF
TRBD1,TRBV19,18,TRBJ2-4,-,TGTGCCAGTAGTGCCGGGACAGGGGGGTATGGGGCCAAAAACATTCAGTACTTC,CASSAGTGGYGAKNIQYF
-,TRBV7-9,15,TRBJ2-7,many,TGTGCCAGCAGCGAACAGGGCTTCCAATCCTACGAGCAGTACTTC,CASSEQGFQSYEQYF
-,TRBV2,13,TRBJ2-3,many,TGTGCCAGCAACGGACAGTACACAGATACGCAGTATTTT,CASNGQYTDTQYF
TRBD1,TRBV7-8,18,TRBJ2-4,many,TGTGCCAGCAGCACACGAAACGGACAGGGGGTAGCCAAAAACATTCAGTACTTC,CASSTRNGQGVAKNIQYF
TRBD2,TRBV28,16,TRBJ2-7,few,TGTGCCAGCAGTTCTCTCCGAGCGGGACTTATCTACGAGCAGTACTTC,CASSSLRAGLIYEQYF
-,TRBV5-1,13,TRBJ1-1,-,TGCGCCAGCAGCTTGGCGCGCGACACTGAAGCTTTCTTT,CASSLARDTEAFF
-,TRBV7-2,15,TRBJ2-7,many,TGTGCCAGCAGCTTTAGGGAGCCCTTCTCCTACGAGCAGTACTTC,CASSFREPFSYEQYF
TRBD1,TRBV20-1,14,TRBJ2-7,few,TGCAGTGCTAGAGATGAGGGGGCCGGGTACGAGCAGTACTTC,CSARDEGAGYEQYF
TRBD2,TRBV7-6,16,TRBJ2-1,few,TGTGCCAGCAGCTTAGGGACTAGCGGGAGGGGCAATGAGCAGTTCTTC,CASSLGTSGRGNEQFF
-,TRBV3-1,15,TRBJ2-6,few,TGTGCCAGCAGCCGACGGAACTCTGGGGCCAACGTCCTGACTTTC,CASSRRNSGANVLTF
TRBD1,TRBV14,15,TRBJ2-5,-,TGTGCCAGCAGCCAGTTAACAGGGGGCTCAGAGACCCAGTACTTC,CASSQLTGGSETQYF
TRBD2,TRBV7-3,15,TRBJ2-3,few,TGTGCCAGCAGCTATAGCGGGACGGATACAGATACGCAGTATTTT,CASSYSGTDTDTQYF
TRBD1,TRBV7-9,15,TRBJ2-5,-,TGTGCCAGCAGAACGGGACAGGGCAACCAAGAGACCCAGTACTTC,CASRTGQGNQETQYF
TRBD2,TRBV19,16,TRBJ2-5,-,TGTGCCAGTAGTATTATCGGGGGTGGACTAGCGGAGACCCAGTACTTC,CASSIIGGGLAETQYF
-,TRBV10-3,15,TRBJ2-1,-,TGTGCCATCGCGAGCGGGTCGGGCTCCTACAATGAGCAGTTCTTC,CAIASGSGSYNEQFF
TRBD1,TRBV15,17,TRBJ2-7,-,TGTGCCACCAGCAGAGGTCCAGTTTCCAGGGGGCGAAACGAGCAGTACTTC,CATSRGPVSRGRNEQYF
-,TRBV28,11,TRBJ2-5,few,TGTGCCAGCACCTCGGGAGAGACCCAGTACTTC,CASTSGETQYF
TRBD2,TRBV4-2,15,TRBJ2-1,-,TGTGCCAGCAGCCAAGAACTAGCGGGGGGGGATGAGCAGTTCTTC,CASSQELAGGDEQFF
TRBD1,TRBV7-2,14,TRBJ2-7,many,TGTGCCAGCAGCTTAGCTCAGGGGGCTTTCGAGCAGTACTTC,CASSLAQGAFEQYF
TRBD1,TRBV6-5,15,TRBJ1-4,few,TGTGCCAGCAGTTACTTGACAGGGGGTGATGAAAAACTGTTTTTT,CASSYLTGGDEKLFF
-,TRBV7-2,13,TRBJ2-2,many,TGTGCCAGCAGCCAAGACTTTACCGGGGAGCTGTTTTTT,CASSQDFTGELFF
TRBD2,TRBV19,15,TRBJ2-1,few,TGTGCCAGTAGTATTGAGCGGGGGGGCTACAATGAGCAGTTCTTC,CASSIERGGYNEQFF
-,TRBV2,16,TRBJ2-1,few,TGTGCCAGCAGTTCCACTTGGGACCGAGAATACAATGAGCAGTTCTTC,CASSSTWDREYNEQFF
TRBD1,TRBV15,13,TRBJ2-1,-,TGTGCCACGTGCTGCAGGGGGCCGAATGAGCAGTTCTTC,CATCCRGPNEQFF
TRBD2,TRBV2,17,TRBJ2-7,-,TGTGCCAGCAGTCGGACTAGCGGGAGCGCCTTAGGAGGCGAGCAGTACTTC,CASSRTSGSALGGEQYF
TRBD2,TRBV19,15,TRBJ2-7,few,TGTGCCAGTAGCACGACTAGCGGGAGGAGCTACGAGCAGTACTTC,CASSTTSGRSYEQYF
-,TRBV7-9,16,TRBJ2-1,-,TGTGCCAGCAGCAACTCCGAGGGCGGGATTTACAATGAGCAGTTCTTC,CASSNSEGGIYNEQFF
TRBD1,TRBV5-1,16,TRBJ2-5,-,TGCGCCAGCAGCTTGGGGGTACAGGGGATTCAAGAGACCCAGTACTTC,CASSLGVQGIQETQYF
-,TRBV7-2,16,TRBJ2-1,many,TGTGCCAGCAGCTTAAGGGGTGGGGCCACCTACAATGAGCAGTTCTTC,CASSLRGGATYNEQFF
TRBD1,TRBV7-8,15,TRBJ2-7,many,TGTGCCAGCAGCTACAACCGGGACAGCTCCTACGAGCAGTACTTC,CASSYNRDSSYEQYF